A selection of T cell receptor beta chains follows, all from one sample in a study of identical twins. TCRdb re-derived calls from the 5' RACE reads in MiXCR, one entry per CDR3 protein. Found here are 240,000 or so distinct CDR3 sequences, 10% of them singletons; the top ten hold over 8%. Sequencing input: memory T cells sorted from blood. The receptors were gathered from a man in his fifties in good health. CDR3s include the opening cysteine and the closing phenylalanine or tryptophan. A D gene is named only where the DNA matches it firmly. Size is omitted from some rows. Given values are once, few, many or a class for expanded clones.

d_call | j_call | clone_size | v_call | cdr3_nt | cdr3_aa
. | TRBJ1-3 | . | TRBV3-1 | TGTGCCAGCAGCCCGACAGTTACCTCTGGAAACACCATATATTTT | CASSPTVTSGNTIYF
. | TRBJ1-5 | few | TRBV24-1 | TGTGCCACCAGTGTGAAAAATAGCAATCAGCCCCAGCATTTT | CATSVKNSNQPQHF
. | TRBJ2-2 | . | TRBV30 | TGTGCCTGGAGTGTTCCCGGGAGCTACACCGGGGAGCTGTTTTTT | CAWSVPGSYTGELFF
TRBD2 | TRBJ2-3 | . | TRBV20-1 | TGCAGTGCCACCACTAGCGGGAGGCCTCGTCCCCCTTCATGGGATACGCAGTATTTT | CSATTSGRPRPPSWDTQYF
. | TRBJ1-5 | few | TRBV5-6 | TGTGCCAGCAGCCGGGGGGGCTTTCTCAATCAGCCCCAGCATTTT | CASSRGGFLNQPQHF
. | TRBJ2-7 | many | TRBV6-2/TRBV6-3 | TGTGCCAGCAGTATCCGGGGGGCTCTTACCTACGAGCAGTACTTC | CASSIRGALTYEQYF
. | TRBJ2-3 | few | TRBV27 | TGTGCCAGCAGTTTATCTTGGGGGGCCACAGATACGCAGTATTTT | CASSLSWGATDTQYF
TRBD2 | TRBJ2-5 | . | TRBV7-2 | TGTGCCAGCAGCCTTACTAGCGGGGGGGGCCGGGAGACCCAGTACTTC | CASSLTSGGGRETQYF
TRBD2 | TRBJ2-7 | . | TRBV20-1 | TGCAGTGCTAATCTAGCGGGAGGTAACGAGCAGTACTTC | CSANLAGGNEQYF
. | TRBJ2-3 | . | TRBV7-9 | TGTGCCGTGGACGGGGGAACAAACACAGATACGCAGTATTTT | CAVDGGTNTDTQYF
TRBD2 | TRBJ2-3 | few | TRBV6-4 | TGTGCCAGCAGTACCAGCGGGGGGGCCGGAGATACGCAGTATTTT | CASSTSGGAGDTQYF
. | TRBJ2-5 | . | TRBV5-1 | TGCGCCAGCAGCTTGGGCCCCGAGACAATCCAAGAGACCCAGTACTTC | CASSLGPETIQETQYF
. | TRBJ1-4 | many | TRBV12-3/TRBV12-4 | TGTGCCAGCAGTCCCGGAGGTACAACTAATGAAAAACTGTTTTTT | CASSPGGTTNEKLFF
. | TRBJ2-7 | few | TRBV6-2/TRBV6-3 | TGTGCCAGCAGTTACTCGATACTACTTGCCTACGAGCAGTACTTC | CASSYSILLAYEQYF
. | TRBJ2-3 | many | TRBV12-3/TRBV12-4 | TGTGCCAGCACCCCGACTGGATTAACAGATACGCAGTATTTT | CASTPTGLTDTQYF
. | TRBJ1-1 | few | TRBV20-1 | TGCAGTGCTAGAGAATCTTCAGGGGCTGAAGCTTTCTTT | CSARESSGAEAFF
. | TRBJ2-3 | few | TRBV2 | TGTGCCAGCAGTGTCGCAGTCCCGCCACCAGATACGCAGTATTTT | CASSVAVPPPDTQYF
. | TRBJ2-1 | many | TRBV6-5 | TGTGCCAGCAGTTACGCAGTTACCAATGAGCAGTTCTTC | CASSYAVTNEQFF
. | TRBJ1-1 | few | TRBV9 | TGTGCCAGCAGCGTAGGGTGGGGCATGAACACTGAAGCTTTCTTT | CASSVGWGMNTEAFF
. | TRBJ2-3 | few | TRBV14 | TGTGCCAGCAGCCAGAGCCCCAGCACAGATACGCAGTATTTT | CASSQSPSTDTQYF
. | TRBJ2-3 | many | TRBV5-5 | TGTGCCAGCAGCTTTCCAGATACGCAGTATTTT | CASSFPDTQYF
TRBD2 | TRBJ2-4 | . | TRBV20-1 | TGCAGTGCTAGTCAGCGGGAGGGAAAAAACATTCAGTACTTC | CSASQREGKNIQYF
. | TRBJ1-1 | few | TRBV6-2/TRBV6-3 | TGTGCCAGCAGTTATCACGGGAACACTGAAGCTTTCTTT | CASSYHGNTEAFF
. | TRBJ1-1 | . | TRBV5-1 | TGCGCCACCTCCCGACAGGTCAACACTGAAGCTTTCTTT | CATSRQVNTEAFF
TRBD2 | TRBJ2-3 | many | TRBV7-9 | TGTGCCAGCAGCGGTCCTAGCGGGAGGAGCACAGATACGCAGTATTTT | CASSGPSGRSTDTQYF
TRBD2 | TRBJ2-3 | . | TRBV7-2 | TGTGCCAGCAGAGAAACTAGCGGGAGCACAGATACGCAGTATTTT | CASRETSGSTDTQYF
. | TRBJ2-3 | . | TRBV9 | TGTGCCAGCAGCGTATCCGAGGATACGCAGTATTTT | CASSVSEDTQYF
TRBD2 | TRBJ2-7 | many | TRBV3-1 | TGTGCCAGCAGCCTAGCGGGAGGTAACGAGCAGTACTTC | CASSLAGGNEQYF
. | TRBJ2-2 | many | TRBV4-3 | TGCGCCAGCAGCCAAGACGGGGGCGCCCAGGTCGGGGAGCTGTTTTTT | CASSQDGGAQVGELFF
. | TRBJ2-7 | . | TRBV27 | TGTGCCAGCAGTTTTAGGTTTAACTACGAGCAGTACTTC | CASSFRFNYEQYF
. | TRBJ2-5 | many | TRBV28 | TGTGCCAGCAGTTTCCCCTACATGGCAACCCAGAAAGAGACCCAGTACTTC | CASSFPYMATQKETQYF
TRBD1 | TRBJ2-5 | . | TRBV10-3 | TGTGCCATCACTCCGACAGGGGGTAGCCAAGAGACCCAGTACTTC | CAITPTGGSQETQYF
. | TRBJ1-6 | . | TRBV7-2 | TGTGCCAGCAGCTTAATTGACCGACCCCTCCACTTT | CASSLIDRPLHF
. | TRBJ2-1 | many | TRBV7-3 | TGTGCCAGCAGCTTAACGTTCACGGACAATGAGCAGTTCTTC | CASSLTFTDNEQFF
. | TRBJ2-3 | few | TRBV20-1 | TGCAGTGCTAGAGCGGTGTACCCTAGCACAGATACGCAGTATTTT | CSARAVYPSTDTQYF
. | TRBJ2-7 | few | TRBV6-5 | TGTGCCAGCAGTTCCCCGCCCGAGCAGTACTTC | CASSSPPEQYF
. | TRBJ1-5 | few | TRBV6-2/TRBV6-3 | TGTGCCAGCAGTTACTCACCCACTGCCCAGCATTTT | CASSYSPTAQHF
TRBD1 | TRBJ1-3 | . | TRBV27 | TGTGCCAGCAGTAGACAGGGGGCGAAGAACACCATATATTTT | CASSRQGAKNTIYF
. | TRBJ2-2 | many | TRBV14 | TGTGCCAGCAGCCAAGATTACCTTATACAACCCACCGGGGAGCTGTTTTTT | CASSQDYLIQPTGELFF
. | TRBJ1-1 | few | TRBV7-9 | TGTGCCAGCAGCTCCCCAGGGACTTTGAACACTGAAGCTTTCTTT | CASSSPGTLNTEAFF